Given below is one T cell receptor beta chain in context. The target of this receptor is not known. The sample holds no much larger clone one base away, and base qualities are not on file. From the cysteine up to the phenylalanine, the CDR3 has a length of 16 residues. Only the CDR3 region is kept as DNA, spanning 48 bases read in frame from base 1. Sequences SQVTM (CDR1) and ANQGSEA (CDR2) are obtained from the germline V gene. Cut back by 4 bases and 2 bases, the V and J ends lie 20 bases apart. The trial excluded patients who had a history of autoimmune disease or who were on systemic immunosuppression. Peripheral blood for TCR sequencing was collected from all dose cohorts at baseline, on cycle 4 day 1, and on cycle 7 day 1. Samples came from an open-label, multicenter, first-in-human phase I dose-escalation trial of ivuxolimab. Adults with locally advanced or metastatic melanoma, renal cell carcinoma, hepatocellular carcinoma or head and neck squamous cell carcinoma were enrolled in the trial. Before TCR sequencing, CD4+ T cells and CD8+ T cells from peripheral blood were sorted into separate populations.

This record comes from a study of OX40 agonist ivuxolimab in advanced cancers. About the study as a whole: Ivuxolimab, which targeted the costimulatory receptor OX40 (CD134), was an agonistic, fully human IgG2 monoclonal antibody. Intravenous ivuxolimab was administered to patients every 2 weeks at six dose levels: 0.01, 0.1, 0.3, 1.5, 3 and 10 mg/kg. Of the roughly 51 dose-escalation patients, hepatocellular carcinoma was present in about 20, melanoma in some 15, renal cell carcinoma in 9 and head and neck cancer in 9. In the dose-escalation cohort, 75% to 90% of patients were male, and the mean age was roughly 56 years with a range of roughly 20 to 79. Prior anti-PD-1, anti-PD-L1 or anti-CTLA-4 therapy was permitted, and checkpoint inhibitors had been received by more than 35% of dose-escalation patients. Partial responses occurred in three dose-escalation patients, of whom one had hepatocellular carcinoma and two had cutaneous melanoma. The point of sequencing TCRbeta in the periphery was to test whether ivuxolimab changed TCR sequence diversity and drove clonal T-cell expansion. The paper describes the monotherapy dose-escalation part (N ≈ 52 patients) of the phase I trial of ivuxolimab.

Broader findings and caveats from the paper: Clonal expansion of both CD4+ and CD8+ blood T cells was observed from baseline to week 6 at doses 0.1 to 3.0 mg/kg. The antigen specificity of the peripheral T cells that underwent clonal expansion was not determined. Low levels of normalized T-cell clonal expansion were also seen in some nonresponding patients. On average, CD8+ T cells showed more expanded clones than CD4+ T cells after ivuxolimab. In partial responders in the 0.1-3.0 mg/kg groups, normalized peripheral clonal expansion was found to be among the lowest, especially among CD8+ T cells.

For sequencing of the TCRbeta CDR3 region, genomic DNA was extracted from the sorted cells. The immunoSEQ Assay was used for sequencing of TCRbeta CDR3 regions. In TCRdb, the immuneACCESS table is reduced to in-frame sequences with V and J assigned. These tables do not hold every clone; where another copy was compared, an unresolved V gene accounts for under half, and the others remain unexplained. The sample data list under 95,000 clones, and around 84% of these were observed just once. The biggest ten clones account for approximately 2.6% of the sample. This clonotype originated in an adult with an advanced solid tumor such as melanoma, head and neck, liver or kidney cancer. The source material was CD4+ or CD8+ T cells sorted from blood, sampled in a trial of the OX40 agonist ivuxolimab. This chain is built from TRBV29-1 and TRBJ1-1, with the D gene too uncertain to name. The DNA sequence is TGCAGCGTTGTCCCTACAGCCACTAGGTTAAACACTGAAGCTTTCTTT. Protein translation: CSVVPTATRLNTEAFF.